A single sample gave rise to the 13 T cell receptor beta chains below, sequenced in a study of T cell responses to AZD1222 COVID-19 vaccine. Clones were read by immunoSEQ multiplex PCR, and TCRdb kept only the in-frame ones, dropping some. The sample has 190,000 or so clones, 85% to 95% seen once. The sample was peripheral blood, taken 28 days after the second AZD1222 dose. The receptors originated from an adult who received the AZD1222 COVID-19 vaccine.

This clone was seen a handful of times. The rearrangement links TRBV2 to TRBJ1-2; unclear D gene. There are 13 residues in the CDR3. Trimming took 4 bases from V and 2 from J, leaving 8 bases between them. Germline V gives CDR1 SNHLY, CDR2 FYNNEI. CDR3 amino acids: CASSVDGNYGYTF. The CDR3 nucleotides read TGTGCCAGCAGTGTGGACGGGAACTATGGCTACACCTTC.

The J gene is TRBJ1-1, the V gene TRBV3-1 (or the pseudogene TRBV3-2); maybe TRBD1 (5 bases). The CDR3 extends over 15 amino acids. The V and J ends lost 4 bases and 0 bases respectively, with 12 bases between them. Germline V gene lookup returns CDR1 LGHDT and CDR2 YNNKEL (reference sequence). DNA of the CDR3: TGTGCCAGCAGCCCCCGGTGGGGCATGAACACTGAAGCTTTCTTT. It encodes CASSPRWGMNTEAFF.

The chain has TRBV6-1 and TRBJ1-3; D call uncertain. CDR1 and CDR2 from the germline V gene are MNHNS and SASEGT. The CDR3 totals 15 residues. V lost 0 bases and J 4 bases, leaving 10 bases between the germline ends. The CDR3 sequence: CASSEALMGGNTIYF. Written as DNA, the CDR3 is TGTGCCAGCAGTGAAGCGCTCATGGGGGGAAACACCATATATTTT.

In this sample, this clone turned up once. V gene TRBV10-3 combines with J gene TRBJ1-6, with D uncertain. V gave up 6 bases and J gave up 6 bases, with 9 bases separating them. CDR3 length equals 13 residues. Germline V gene sequence: CDR1 ENHRY, CDR2 SYGVKD. The CDR3, as DNA: TGTGCCATCAGGGAGGACCCTAATTCACCCCTCCACTTT. Residues: CAIREDPNSPLHF.

This clone was recorded once. The gene calls are TRBV5-1 and TRBJ2-7; a possible D gene is TRBD1 (7 bases). The V gene's germline CDR1 is SGHRS and CDR2 YFSETQ. V was trimmed by 4 bases and J by 2 bases, leaving 13 bases between them. The CDR3 consists of 14 residues. CDR3 sequence reads: CASSQGGGAYEQYF. The CDR3 DNA sequence: TGCGCCAGCAGCCAGGGGGGTGGTGCCTACGAGCAGTACTTC.

The CDR3, as DNA: TGTGCCAGCACCCCTGGGGGGGCCTGGAGTACTAATGAAAAACTGTTTTTT. It encodes CASTPGGAWSTNEKLFF. The chain has TRBV7-8 and TRBJ1-4, with D tentatively TRBD1 (6 bases). The CDR3 has 17 amino acids. CDR1 and CDR2 from the germline V gene are SGHVS and FQNEAQ. V lost 7 bases to trimming and J lost 2 bases, with 20 bases between them.

This chain links TRBV9 with TRBJ1-2; maybe TRBD1 (6 bases). CDR3 length: 14 residues. The germline V and J ends were trimmed by 2 bases and 5 bases, with 13 bases remaining between them. Germline CDR1 and CDR2: SGDLS and YYNGEE. In DNA, the CDR3 is TGTGCCAGCAGCGTCAGACAGGAGGGATATGGCTACACCTTC. It codes for CASSVRQEGYGYTF.

The V and J genes are TRBV5-1 and TRBJ1-5; the D gene is possibly TRBD1 (5 bases). Trimming shortened V by 0 bases and J by 5 bases, and 9 bases separated the two germline ends. The CDR3 runs 14 residues. Looked up from germline, CDR1 is SGHRS and CDR2 is YFSETQ. As DNA, the CDR3 is TGCGCCAGCAGCTTGGGGGGGAGCGATCAGCCCCAGCATTTT. Protein product: CASSLGGSDQPQHF.

The gene calls are TRBV5-4 and TRBJ2-2; weak D call: TRBD1 (6 bases). The V and J ends lost 5 bases and 6 bases respectively, with 17 bases between them. CDR1 is SGHNT, CDR2 YYREEE, per germline (reference sequence). This CDR3 is 15 amino acids long. The CDR3 coding sequence is TGTGCCAGCAGACGTGACAGGTCGATGTCCGGGGAGCTGTTTTTT. Encoded protein: CASRRDRSMSGELFF.

The chain recombines TRBV2 with TRBJ1-2; perhaps TRBD1 as D (6 bases). Germline V gene data show CDR1 as SNHLY and CDR2 as FYNNEI. The CDR3 runs to 15 residues. V lost 1 base and J 2 bases, leaving 11 bases between the germline ends. CDR3 loop: CASSEGYRDNYGYTF. The CDR3 DNA sequence: TGTGCCAGCAGTGAAGGGTACAGGGACAACTATGGCTACACCTTC.

This clone was recorded only once. The chain links TRBV28 to TRBJ1-2; maybe TRBD1 (6 bases). CDR1 MDHEN and CDR2 SYDVKM come from the germline V gene. CDR3 size: 15 residues. The V and J ends lost 7 bases and 2 bases respectively, with 17 bases between them. CDR3 sequence reads: CASTRAPGENYGYTF. DNA of the CDR3: TGTGCCAGCACCCGTGCCCCAGGGGAGAACTATGGCTACACCTTC.

The rearrangement links TRBV7-9 to TRBJ1-3; D unresolved. Germline CDR1 is SEHNR and CDR2 is FQNEAQ (reference sequence). This CDR3 contains 14 residues. Trimming left V 5 bases short and J 2 bases short, with 10 bases between. In DNA form, the CDR3 reads TGTGCCAGCAGCAGCCTGGAGACTGGAAACACCATATATTTT. Its protein is CASSSLETGNTIYF.

V usage is TRBV30 and J usage is TRBJ1-2; no reliable D call. The CDR3 spans 14 residues. V was pared by 3 bases and J by 1 base, with 12 bases between. The germline V gene encodes CDR1 GTSNPN and CDR2 SVGIG (reference sequence). CDR3 bases: TGTGCCTGGAGGTGGGCTCAGAGTAACTATGGCTACACCTTC. Protein product: CAWRWAQSNYGYTF.